This TCR beta chain was sequenced during a study of technical replicates of blood from several donors. The data were produced by immunoSEQ multiplex PCR, yet TCRdb's version contains in-frame clones alone and is incomplete. The table includes 60,000 to 95,000 clones, roughly 91% detected once. The CDR3 contains 13 residues. J gave up 12 bases and V 6 bases, and 8 bases lay outside the gene matches. CDR1 and CDR2 from the germline V gene are LNHNV and YYDKDF (reference sequence). This clonotype originated in a human donor in good health. Some clones in this sample may be carry-over from other donors' samples. This chain uses TRBV15 with TRBJ2-1; the match to TRBD2 covers 10 bases. The material sequenced was T cells isolated from PBMCs. CDR3: CATRPSGRAPQFF. The CDR3, as DNA: TGTGCCACCAGGCCTAGCGGGAGAGCCCCGCAGTTCTTC. Using reference TRBV15 and TRBJ2-1 for the parts outside the CDR3, the full variable domain is DAMVIQNPRYQVTQFGKPVTLSCSQTLNHNVMYWYQQKSSQAPKLLFHYYDKDFNNEADTPDNFQSRRPNTSFCFLDIRSPGLGDTAMYLCATRPSGRAPQFFGPGTRLTVL.